Listed here are 29 T cell receptor beta chains from one sample, sequenced in a study of breast tumors, draining lymph nodes, adjacent tissues. Breast cancer patients provided tissue from their axillary draining lymph nodes. TCRdb independently ran MiXCR on the multiplex PCR reads; one entry per CDR3 protein. The sample has 100,000 to 150,000 distinct CDR3 sequences, under 25% seen once. Material: axillary lymph node tissue. These receptor sequences come from a female donor with breast cancer. Some clones in this sample may be carry-over from other donors' samples.

Many counts were recorded for this clonotype. The J gene is TRBJ2-5, the V gene TRBV6-1; TRBD1 is a possible D gene (5 bases). From germline, CDR1 is MNHNS and CDR2 SASEGT. V was cut by 2 bases and J by 2 bases, with 12 bases left in between. The CDR3 extends over 15 amino acids. CDR3 region: CASSEFGHTQETQYF. The CDR3 DNA reads TGTGCCAGCAGTGAATTTGGACATACGCAAGAGACCCAGTACTTC.

As regards this clonotype: It may be a read error: a sequence one base away is much more abundant. The V and J genes are TRBV7-2 and TRBJ1-3; tentative D call: TRBD1 (5 bases). CDR1 and CDR2 from the germline V gene are SGHTA and FQGNSA. V lost 1 base, J lost 0 bases, and 13 bases lay in between. This CDR3 comprises 17 residues. The chain's CDR3 is CASSLEGRWISGNTIYF. Here the CDR3 DNA reads TGTGCCAGCAGCTTAGAGGGACGCTGGATCTCTGGAAACACCATATATTTT.

This clonotype was seen only once. A much larger clone is a single base away; this may be a read error. The gene calls are TRBV4-1 and TRBJ2-7; D is perhaps TRBD2 (6 bases). Germline V gene sequence: CDR1 MGHRA, CDR2 YSYEKL. Trimming left V 3 bases short and J 6 bases short, with 15 bases between. The CDR3 runs to 14 residues. CDR3 in DNA: TGCGCCAGCAGCCAGGGGGGAGGATCGGGCGAGCAGTACTTC. Protein: CASSQGGGSGEQYF.

Ten or more counts support this clonotype. One junction end does not reproduce the germline sequence, and a read error may be involved. This chain connects TRBV5-4 to TRBJ2-1, with D perhaps matching TRBD2 (5 bases). This CDR3 has 15 amino acids. Germline CDR1 reads SGHNT; CDR2 reads YYREEE (reference sequence). The CDR3 reads CASSLETRSSNEQFF. DNA of the CDR3: TGTGCCAGCAGCTTGGAAACTAGATCCTCCAATGAGCAGTTCTTC.

This clonotype appeared many times. The chain carries TRBV14 and TRBJ1-6; unclear D gene. The CDR3 runs to 14 residues. Germline CDR1 SGHDN, CDR2 FVKESK. Trimming left V 1 base short and J 6 bases short, with 7 bases between. CDR3: CASSQATSNSPLHF. The CDR3 DNA sequence: TGTGCCAGCAGCCAAGCCACGTCTAATTCACCCCTCCACTTT.

This clonotype was seen at least ten times. CDR3 residues: CSAPFPGMGTDTQYF. The CDR3 DNA is TGCAGTGCCCCCTTCCCGGGAATGGGCACAGATACGCAGTATTTT. This chain links TRBV20-1 with TRBJ2-3; maybe TRBD2 (5 bases). CDR1 and CDR2 from the germline V gene are DFQATT and SNEGSKA (reference sequence). V was trimmed by 6 bases and J by 1 base, leaving 17 bases between them. There are 15 residues in the CDR3.

Of note for this clonotype: Being one base from a much bigger clone, this may be a read error. The final CDR3 position lacks the conserved phenylalanine or tryptophan, pointing to a likely read error. The chain is built from TRBV20-1 and TRBJ1-2, with D hard to call. Between the trimmed V and J ends, which lost 4 bases and 1 base, there was a span of 10 bases. The germline V gene has CDR1 DFQATT and CDR2 SNEGSKA (reference sequence). This CDR3 is built from 13 residues. DNA of the CDR3: TGCAGTGCTAATCCAGCGTTTAACTATGGCTACACCTCC. Protein sequence: CSANPAFNYGYTS.

This clonotype was seen at least ten times. The chain is built from TRBV3-1 and TRBJ2-7; no clear D gene. Trimming removed 6 bases at V and 2 bases at J, with 8 bases between. This CDR3 contains 12 residues. Germline V gives CDR1 LGHDT, CDR2 YNNKEL (reference sequence). For the CDR3, the DNA is TGTGCCAGCAGTCAAAGCACCTACGAGCAGTACTTC. It specifies CASSQSTYEQYF.

This clonotype was picked up many times. V gene TRBV5-1 combines with J gene TRBJ2-3, with TRBD2 matching over 9 bases. This CDR3 contains 17 residues. The germline CDR1 and CDR2 sequences are SGHRS and YFSETQ. V was pared by 0 bases and J by 3 bases, with 8 bases of the junction left unmatched. In nucleotides, the CDR3 is TGCGCCAGCAGCTTGGGCCTTGGCGGGAGGGGGACAGATACGCAGTATTTT. The encoded protein is CASSLGLGGRGTDTQYF.

The table lists this clonotype with many counts. V is TRBV28 and J is TRBJ1-6; D is possibly TRBD1 (5 bases). The CDR3 runs to 15 residues. Germline assignment: CDR1 MDHEN and CDR2 SYDVKM. Trimming left V 4 bases short and J 10 bases short, with 17 bases between. The CDR3 nucleotides are TGTGCCAGCAGTTCCCGTGGGGGGGGAGACTCACCCCTCCACTTT. Translating it yields CASSSRGGGDSPLHF.

Ten or more counts support this clonotype. J is TRBJ2-7 and V is TRBV7-2; weak D call: TRBD2 (6 bases). Germline CDR1 SGHTA, CDR2 FQGNSA. V shed 1 base and J shed 6 bases, with 13 bases lying between them. This CDR3 region has 14 residues. Here the CDR3 DNA reads TGTGCCAGCAGCTTAGGTCTAGCGCCGTCCGAGCAGTACTTC. It codes for CASSLGLAPSEQYF.

This clonotype was recorded many times. J is TRBJ2-3 and V is TRBV5-1; 8 bases agree with TRBD2. This CDR3 spans 17 amino acids. V shed 4 bases and J 4 bases; nucleotides not matched to a gene: 14. Germline CDR1 reads SGHRS; CDR2 reads YFSETQ. CDR3 amino acids: CASSRGSSAGVADTQYF. The CDR3 region has the DNA TGCGCCAGCAGCCGGGGCTCGTCAGCGGGAGTGGCAGATACGCAGTATTTT.

J is TRBJ2-6 and V is TRBV7-2; no clear D gene. V was shortened by 0 bases and J by 3 bases, with 3 bases between the two germline ends. Germline assignment: CDR1 SGHTA and CDR2 FQGNSA. There are 14 residues in the CDR3. For the CDR3, the DNA is TGTGCCAGCAGCTTAGCCCTTGGGGCCAACGTCCTGACTTTC. Protein product: CASSLALGANVLTF.

In the case of this clonotype: A read error is possible here, since a much larger clone lies one base away. Since no conserved phenylalanine or tryptophan closes the CDR3, a read error is the likely cause. The CDR3 DNA is TGTGCCAGCAGACGGACCGGGACAGGGGTTTTCGAGCAGTACCTC. Protein product: CASRRTGTGVFEQYL. The chain links TRBV5-6 to TRBJ2-7; 10 positions match TRBD1. V shed 5 bases and J 6 bases; nucleotides not matched to a gene: 11. CDR1 and CDR2 (germline): SGHDT, YYEEEE. The CDR3 has 15 amino acids.

This clonotype was seen at least ten times. The V and J genes are TRBV5-6 and TRBJ2-7; TRBD1 aligns across 7 bases. J lost 2 bases, V lost 0 bases, and 5 bases had no gene match. Germline CDR1 is SGHDT and CDR2 is YYEEEE. The CDR3 covers 15 residues. CDR3 nucleotides: TGTGCCAGCAGCTTGGGGACAGGAGACACCTACGAGCAGTACTTC. Translating gives CASSLGTGDTYEQYF. Full variable domain (outside the CDR3, taken from reference TRBV5-6 and TRBJ2-7): DAGVTQSPTHLIKTRGQQVTLRCSPKSGHDTVSWYQQALGQGPQFIFQYYEEEERQRGNFPDRFSGHQFPNYSSELNVNALLLGDSALYLCASSLGTGDTYEQYFGPGTRLTVT.

This clonotype appeared many times. J is TRBJ2-1 and V is TRBV24-1, with D uncertain. Per the germline V gene, CDR1 is KGHDR and CDR2 is SFDVKD. Between the trimmed V and J ends, which lost 4 bases and 8 bases, there was a span of 11 bases. The CDR3 length is 13 residues. CDR3 sequence reads: CATSDEKGHEQFF. CDR3 in DNA: TGTGCCACCAGTGACGAAAAAGGACATGAGCAGTTCTTC.

The chain has TRBV27 and TRBJ2-6, with 8 positions matching TRBD1. This CDR3 contains 15 residues. Per the germline V gene, CDR1 is MNHEY and CDR2 is SMNVEV (reference sequence). The ends lost 6 bases at V and 0 bases at J; junction bases unmatched: 1. CDR3 loop: CASRTGASGANVLTF. The CDR3 region has the DNA TGTGCCAGCAGGACAGGGGCCTCTGGGGCCAACGTCCTGACTTTC. Looking up the rest from reference TRBV27 and TRBJ2-6 gives the full variable domain: EAQVTQNPRYLITVTGKKLTVTCSQNMNHEYMSWYRQDPGLGLRQIYYSMNVEVTDKGDVPEGYKVSRKEKRNFPLILESPSPNQTSLYFCASRTGASGANVLTFGAGSRLTVL.

This clonotype was picked up many times. The J gene is TRBJ1-2, the V gene TRBV7-2; weak D call: TRBD1 (6 bases). CDR1 and CDR2 (germline): SGHTA, FQGNSA. The CDR3 is 17 amino acids. The V end was cut by 4 bases, the J end by 8 bases, with 26 bases between. This CDR3 reads CASSSQGTRTLQEGYTF. The CDR3 coding sequence is TGTGCCAGCAGCTCGCAGGGGACACGGACTCTCCAGGAGGGCTACACCTTC.

About this clonotype itself: This clone may be a read error of a much larger clone one base away. The chain has TRBV20-1 and TRBJ1-4; D is undetermined. Between the trimmed V and J ends, which lost 3 bases and 5 bases, there was a span of 10 bases. The CDR3 sequence is 13 residues long. The germline gives CDR1 DFQATT, CDR2 SNEGSKA (reference sequence). The CDR3: CSASRGPNEKLFF. The CDR3 DNA reads as TGCAGTGCTAGCCGAGGTCCGAATGAAAAACTGTTTTTT.

This clonotype was counted once. The rearrangement links TRBV7-9 to TRBJ1-4; maybe TRBD1 (6 bases). CDR1 is SEHNR, CDR2 FQNEAQ, per germline (reference sequence). V was clipped by 2 bases and J by 10 bases, with 20 bases between them. The CDR3 consists of 16 residues. The CDR3 DNA reads as TGTGCCAGCAGCTTATTGCTGGGGGCTACTACTGGAAAACTGTTTTTT. As protein: CASSLLLGATTGKLFF.

A note on this clonotype: This may be a read error, as it is one base from a much larger clone. The rearrangement uses TRBV19 and TRBJ2-3, with 8 bases that match TRBD1. Germline CDR1 LNHDA, CDR2 SQIVND (reference sequence). The CDR3 covers 18 residues. CDR3 nucleotides: TGTGCCTGTAGTATACCTTACCCCCGAGGACAGGGCCCAGATACGCAGTATTTT. Its translation: CACSIPYPRGQGPDTQYF.

Remarks on this clonotype: A much larger clone sits a single nucleotide away, making a read error possible. V and J are TRBV20-1 and TRBJ2-7; no reliable D call. The CDR3 loop spans 11 amino acids. Germline-derived CDR1 and CDR2 are DFQATT and SNEGSKA (reference sequence). CDR3 DNA sequence: TGCAGTGCGGATCCTGGAGAGACCCAGCACTTC. Amino acids: CSADPGETQHF.

A word on this clonotype: The CDR3 end shows no conserved phenylalanine or tryptophan, and so a read error is likely. The chain carries TRBV19 and TRBJ2-6; unclear D gene. The length of the CDR3 is 15 residues. The germline gives CDR1 LNHDA, CDR2 SQIVND (reference sequence). Trimming pared 1 base from V and 4 bases from J, leaving 8 bases between. As DNA, the CDR3 is TGTGCCAGTAGTATAGGCCTCCGGGGGGCCAACGTCCTGACTTCC. It encodes CASSIGLRGANVLTS.

This clonotype was detected once. This may be a read error: a much more frequent sequence differs by one nucleotide. The gene calls are TRBV19 and TRBJ1-2; TRBD1 might be the D (5 bases). Germline lookup yields CDR1 LNHDA and CDR2 SQIVND (reference sequence). This CDR3 spans 15 amino acids. Here the CDR3 reads CASSVDGLRVNGYTF. CDR3 DNA sequence: TGTGCCAGTAGTGTAGATGGTCTCAGGGTTAATGGCTACACCTTC.

Points on this clonotype: Given a much more abundant clone one base away, this may be a read error. V usage is TRBV6-1 and J usage is TRBJ2-7; 7 bases match TRBD1. The CDR3 totals 16 residues. The trim removed 5 bases at V and 0 bases at J, leaving 10 bases unmatched. From germline, CDR1 is MNHNS and CDR2 SASEGT. This CDR3 is CASSRHGQENSYEQYF. In DNA form, the CDR3 reads TGTGCCAGCAGTAGACATGGACAGGAAAACTCCTACGAGCAGTACTTC.

The CDR3 reads CASSGTGGGEQYF. The CDR3 region has the DNA TGTGCCAGCAGCGGAACAGGGGGGGGCGAGCAGTACTTC. This sequence joins TRBV7-8 and TRBJ2-7; D may be TRBD1 (8 bases). CDR1 is SGHVS and CDR2 is FQNEAQ in the germline V gene. CDR3 length: 13 amino acids. V was shortened by 5 bases and J by 6 bases, with 14 bases between the two germline ends.

This clonotype showed up many times. V and J are TRBV12-3 or TRBV12-4 and TRBJ2-7; 10 positions match TRBD2. J gave up 2 bases and V 5 bases, and 6 bases lay outside the gene matches. The length of the CDR3 is 15 residues. The CDR3 nucleotides are TGTGCCAGCAGTCCCAGGACTAGCGGAACCTACGAGCAGTACTTC. Its translation is CASSPRTSGTYEQYF.

This clonotype was seen ten or more times. A junction boundary mismatches the germline segment, possibly from a read error. The V and J genes are TRBV20-1 and TRBJ2-1, with 10 bases identical to TRBD2. The germline gives CDR1 DFQATT, CDR2 SNEGSKA (reference sequence). The CDR3 covers 13 residues. Here the CDR3 reads CSARDFGTSERHF. The CDR3 DNA follows: TGCAGTGCTAGAGATTTCGGGACTAGCGAGCGGCACTTC.

As for this clonotype: A much larger clonotype is one base distant, so this may be a read error. V gene TRBV12-3 or TRBV12-4 combines with J gene TRBJ2-5, with 7 nucleotides matching TRBD2. The junction had 6 bases not matched to a gene; V was cut back by 3 bases and J by 2 bases. The length of the CDR3 is 15 residues. CDR3 nucleotides: TGTGCCAGCAGTTTCTGGGCTAGCGGACAAGAGACCCAGTACTTC. Residues: CASSFWASGQETQYF.